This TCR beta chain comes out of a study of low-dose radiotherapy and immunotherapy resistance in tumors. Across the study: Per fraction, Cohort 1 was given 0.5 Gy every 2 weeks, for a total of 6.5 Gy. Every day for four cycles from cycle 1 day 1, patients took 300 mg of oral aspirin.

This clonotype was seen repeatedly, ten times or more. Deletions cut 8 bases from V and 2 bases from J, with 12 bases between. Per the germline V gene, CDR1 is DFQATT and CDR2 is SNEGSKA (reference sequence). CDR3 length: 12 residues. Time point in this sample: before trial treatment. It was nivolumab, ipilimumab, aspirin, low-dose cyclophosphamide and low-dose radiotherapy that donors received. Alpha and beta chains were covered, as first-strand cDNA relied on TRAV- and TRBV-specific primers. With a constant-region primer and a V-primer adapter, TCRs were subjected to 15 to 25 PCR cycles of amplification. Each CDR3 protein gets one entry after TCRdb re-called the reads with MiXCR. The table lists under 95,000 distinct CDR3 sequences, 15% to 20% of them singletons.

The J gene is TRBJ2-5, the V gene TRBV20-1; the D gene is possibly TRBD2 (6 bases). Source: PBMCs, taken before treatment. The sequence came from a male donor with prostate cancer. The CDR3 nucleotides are TGCAGTCAGATAGCGGCACAAGAGACCCAGTACTTC. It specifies CSQIAAQETQYF.